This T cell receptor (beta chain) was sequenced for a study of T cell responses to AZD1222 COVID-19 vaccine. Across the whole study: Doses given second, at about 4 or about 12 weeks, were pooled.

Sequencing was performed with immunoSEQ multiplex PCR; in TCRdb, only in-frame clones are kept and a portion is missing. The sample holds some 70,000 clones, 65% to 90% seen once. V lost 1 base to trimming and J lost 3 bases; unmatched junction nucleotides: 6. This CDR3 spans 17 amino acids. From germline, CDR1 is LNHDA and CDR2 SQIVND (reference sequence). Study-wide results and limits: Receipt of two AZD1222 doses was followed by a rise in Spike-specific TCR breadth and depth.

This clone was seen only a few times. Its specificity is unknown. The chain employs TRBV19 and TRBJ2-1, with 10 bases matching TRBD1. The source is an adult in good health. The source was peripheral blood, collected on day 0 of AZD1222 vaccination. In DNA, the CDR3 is TGTGCCAGTAGTATAGGACAGGGGGCCCCCCGCTACAATGAGCAGTTCTTC. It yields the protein CASSIGQGAPRYNEQFF.